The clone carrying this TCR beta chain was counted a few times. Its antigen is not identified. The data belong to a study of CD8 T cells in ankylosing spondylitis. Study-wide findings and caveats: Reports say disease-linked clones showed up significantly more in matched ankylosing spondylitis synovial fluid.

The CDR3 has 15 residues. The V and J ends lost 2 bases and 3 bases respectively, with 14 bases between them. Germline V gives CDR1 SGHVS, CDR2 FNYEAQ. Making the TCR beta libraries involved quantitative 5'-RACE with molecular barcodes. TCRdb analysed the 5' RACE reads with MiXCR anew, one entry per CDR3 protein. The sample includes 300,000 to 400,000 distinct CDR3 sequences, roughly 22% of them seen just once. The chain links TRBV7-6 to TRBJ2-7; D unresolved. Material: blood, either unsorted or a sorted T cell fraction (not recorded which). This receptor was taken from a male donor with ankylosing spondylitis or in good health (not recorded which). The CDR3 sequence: CASSLRAETLYEQYF. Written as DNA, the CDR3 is TGTGCCAGCAGCTTAAGGGCGGAAACCCTCTACGAGCAGTACTTC.